This T cell receptor beta chain was documented in a study of blood T cell repertoires in COVID-19. As for the study in general: Nucleic acid was either cDNA or gDNA, and it came from T cells, B-cell-depleted T cells, or PBMCs.

Enrolled during active infection, Seattle patients were then followed longitudinally. This clone has more than one count but fewer than ten. Per the germline V gene, CDR1 is SGHVS and CDR2 is FQNEAQ. The CDR3 runs to 15 residues. Trimming cost V 6 bases and J 3 bases; bases outside gene matches: 6. Methods used by the authors: Reference gene primers were amplified, and this amplification served to estimate nucleated cell counts. Assay: immunoSEQ multiplex PCR; the TCRdb copy retains only in-frame clones and omits some. V and J calls and clone size come straight from that table; D and trimming were deduced from the DNA. The repertoire consists of approximately 300,000 clones, with more than 70% occurring once and the leading ten covering approximately 11%.

Sequencing was performed on peripheral blood. The chain is built from TRBV7-8 and TRBJ1-5, with 9 bases fitting TRBD1. This clonotype was sampled from a woman aged 25 to 39 with COVID-19, enrolled during active disease. The CDR3 sequence is CASRPDRGDNQPQHF. In DNA, the CDR3 is TGTGCCAGCAGACCAGACAGGGGGGACAATCAGCCCCAGCATTTT.